A selection of T cell receptor beta chains follows, all from one sample in a study of cytomegalovirus exposure and HLA in healthy donors. Here immunoSEQ multiplex PCR was the method, and the copy in TCRdb shows in-frame clones only, minus some. Of about 210,000 clones detected, under 85% appear once; the ten largest clones hold roughly 10%. Sequences were obtained from PBMCs. These receptor sequences come from a woman aged 45-60 years in good health and CMV-seropositive. The CDR3 runs from the conserved cysteine through the conserved F or W. The D gene is left open where the match is weak. Size is stated for part of the rows, as once, few or many counts, or as a class when the clone is expanded.

v_call: TRBV11-1
d_call: TRBD2
j_call: TRBJ2-1
clone_size: -
cdr3_nt: TGTGCCAGCAGCGGACTAGCGGGGGGCACTGAGCAGTTCTTC
cdr3_aa: CASSGLAGGTEQFF

v_call: TRBV6-5
d_call: TRBD1
j_call: TRBJ1-6
clone_size: -
cdr3_nt: TGTGCCAGCGCTCAACAGGGGGCAGATAATTCACCCCTCCACTTT
cdr3_aa: CASAQQGADNSPLHF

v_call: TRBV25-1
d_call: -
j_call: TRBJ2-5
clone_size: -
cdr3_nt: TGTGCCAGCAGTGAATCCCCCAGACAGGCTGAGACCCAGTACTTC
cdr3_aa: CASSESPRQAETQYF

v_call: TRBV6-1
d_call: TRBD1
j_call: TRBJ2-2
clone_size: -
cdr3_nt: TGTGCCAGCAGTGAAGTAAACGGACAGGGAACCGGGGAGCTGTTTTTT
cdr3_aa: CASSEVNGQGTGELFF

v_call: TRBV7-2
d_call: -
j_call: TRBJ2-5
clone_size: once
cdr3_nt: TGTGCCAGCAGCTCCCCGGGAGAGACCCAGTACTTC
cdr3_aa: CASSSPGETQYF

v_call: TRBV14
d_call: -
j_call: TRBJ1-4
clone_size: -
cdr3_nt: TGTGCCAGCAGCCCCCCAGGGGCGGGTGAAAAACTGTTTTTT
cdr3_aa: CASSPPGAGEKLFF

v_call: TRBV4-1
d_call: -
j_call: TRBJ1-1
clone_size: once
cdr3_nt: TGCGCCAGCAGCCAATCAAGGGGGGGTGCTGAAGCTTTCTTT
cdr3_aa: CASSQSRGGAEAFF

v_call: TRBV28
d_call: TRBD1
j_call: TRBJ1-6
clone_size: -
cdr3_nt: TGTGCCAGCAGCCGGGACAGGTCGACCTCACCCCTCCACTTT
cdr3_aa: CASSRDRSTSPLHF

v_call: TRBV5-5
d_call: -
j_call: TRBJ1-2
clone_size: -
cdr3_nt: TGTGCCAGCAGCTTGGACACCCGGCGAGGCTATGGCTACACCTTC
cdr3_aa: CASSLDTRRGYGYTF

v_call: TRBV28
d_call: -
j_call: TRBJ1-5
clone_size: -
cdr3_nt: TGTGCCAGCAGACCGACAGGTACCTTCAATCAGCCCCAGCATTTT
cdr3_aa: CASRPTGTFNQPQHF

v_call: TRBV30
d_call: TRBD2
j_call: TRBJ2-3
clone_size: -
cdr3_nt: TGTGCCTGGAGTGTGGGGGGGAACCGAGATACGCAGTATTTT
cdr3_aa: CAWSVGGNRDTQYF

v_call: TRBV29-1
d_call: -
j_call: TRBJ2-2
clone_size: -
cdr3_nt: TGCAGCTCCGGACAGCAAGGGACCGGGGAGCTGTTTTTT
cdr3_aa: CSSGQQGTGELFF

v_call: TRBV29-1
d_call: -
j_call: TRBJ2-3
clone_size: -
cdr3_nt: TGCAGCGTTGAAGTATTGGGGGGGCGGGTCACAGATACGCAGTATTTT
cdr3_aa: CSVEVLGGRVTDTQYF

v_call: TRBV7-8
d_call: -
j_call: TRBJ1-6
clone_size: once
cdr3_nt: TGTGCCAGCAAGCCGGACACTACGTATAATTCACCCCTCCACTTT
cdr3_aa: CASKPDTTYNSPLHF

v_call: TRBV4-2
d_call: -
j_call: TRBJ1-5
clone_size: -
cdr3_nt: TGTGCCAGCAGCCAAGAGTCCCCCTATCAGCCCCAGCATTTT
cdr3_aa: CASSQESPYQPQHF

v_call: TRBV6-1
d_call: -
j_call: TRBJ1-2
clone_size: -
cdr3_nt: TGTGCCAGCAGTATACAATATGGCTACACCTTC
cdr3_aa: CASSIQYGYTF

v_call: TRBV7-2
d_call: -
j_call: TRBJ1-1
clone_size: -
cdr3_nt: TGTGCCAGCAGCTTACCAGGGGCCGCGGTTACTGAAGCTTTCTTT
cdr3_aa: CASSLPGAAVTEAFF

v_call: TRBV11-2
d_call: TRBD1
j_call: TRBJ2-5
clone_size: -
cdr3_nt: TGTGCCAGCAGCGTGGGACAGGCAGCCTTCCAAGAGACCCAGTACTTC
cdr3_aa: CASSVGQAAFQETQYF

v_call: TRBV6-5
d_call: -
j_call: TRBJ2-7
clone_size: -
cdr3_nt: TGTGCCAGCAGAAAGGACAGCTACGAGCAGTACTTC
cdr3_aa: CASRKDSYEQYF

v_call: TRBV12-5
d_call: TRBD1
j_call: TRBJ1-4
clone_size: -
cdr3_nt: TGTGCTAGCCAGGGGGCCAACTCGCGAAAACTGTTTTTT
cdr3_aa: CASQGANSRKLFF

v_call: TRBV7-9
d_call: -
j_call: TRBJ2-1
clone_size: -
cdr3_nt: TGTGCCAGCAGCTTATTGGGACTCGGCGGGGTTGATGAGCAGTTCTTC
cdr3_aa: CASSLLGLGGVDEQFF

v_call: TRBV6-5
d_call: TRBD1
j_call: TRBJ1-4
clone_size: -
cdr3_nt: TGTGCCGCCTCAGGGGGTACTAATGAAAAACTGTTTTTT
cdr3_aa: CAASGGTNEKLFF

v_call: TRBV30
d_call: -
j_call: TRBJ1-1
clone_size: -
cdr3_nt: TGTGCCTGGATCCGTCCCGGGGTCTCGACTGAAGCTTTCTTT
cdr3_aa: CAWIRPGVSTEAFF

v_call: TRBV19
d_call: TRBD1
j_call: TRBJ1-5
clone_size: -
cdr3_nt: TGTGCCAGTAGTAGGACAGGGGCAAATCAGCCCCAGCATTTT
cdr3_aa: CASSRTGANQPQHF

v_call: TRBV18
d_call: -
j_call: TRBJ1-5
clone_size: -
cdr3_nt: TGTGCCAGCTCACCTAGCAAGGGGGATGGGGGAAATCAGCCCCAGCATTTT
cdr3_aa: CASSPSKGDGGNQPQHF

v_call: TRBV19
d_call: TRBD1
j_call: TRBJ2-7
clone_size: -
cdr3_nt: TGTGCCAGTAGTATGACAGGGTCATACGAGCAGTACTTC
cdr3_aa: CASSMTGSYEQYF

v_call: TRBV6-5
d_call: TRBD1
j_call: TRBJ2-3
clone_size: -
cdr3_nt: TGTGCCAGCAGTTACGACAGGGCAAGCGTGGCAGATACGCAGTATTTT
cdr3_aa: CASSYDRASVADTQYF

v_call: TRBV11-2
d_call: -
j_call: TRBJ1-3
clone_size: -
cdr3_nt: TGTGCCAGCAGCTTAGATTGGACAGCTGGAAACACCATATATTTT
cdr3_aa: CASSLDWTAGNTIYF

v_call: TRBV5-6
d_call: -
j_call: TRBJ1-3
clone_size: -
cdr3_nt: TGTGCCAGCAGCTTTGGGGCTCGTACAGGGCCTGGAAACACCATATATTTT
cdr3_aa: CASSFGARTGPGNTIYF

v_call: TRBV5-4
d_call: -
j_call: TRBJ2-7
clone_size: -
cdr3_nt: TGTGCCAGCAGCCTTACAGGGAGCTACGAGCAGTACTTC
cdr3_aa: CASSLTGSYEQYF

v_call: TRBV5-1
d_call: -
j_call: TRBJ1-1
clone_size: -
cdr3_nt: TGCGCCAGCAGCTTGGACCCCCTCCGGGGTACTGAAGCTTTCTTT
cdr3_aa: CASSLDPLRGTEAFF

v_call: TRBV15
d_call: -
j_call: TRBJ2-2
clone_size: -
cdr3_nt: TGTGCCACCAGCAGAGATCGCACTCTTTACGGGGAGCTGTTTTTT
cdr3_aa: CATSRDRTLYGELFF

v_call: TRBV18
d_call: -
j_call: TRBJ2-2
clone_size: -
cdr3_nt: TGTGCCAGCTCACCAGTGTACGGGACCGGGGAGCTGTTTTTT
cdr3_aa: CASSPVYGTGELFF

v_call: TRBV7-2
d_call: TRBD2
j_call: TRBJ2-2
clone_size: -
cdr3_nt: TGTGCCAGCAGCTTAAAGCGGGGGGCGGCCGGGGAGCTGTTTTTT
cdr3_aa: CASSLKRGAAGELFF

v_call: TRBV7-8
d_call: TRBD2
j_call: TRBJ2-1
clone_size: -
cdr3_nt: TGTGCCAGCACCCCCGGGGGGGCGTACAATGAGCAGTTCTTC
cdr3_aa: CASTPGGAYNEQFF

v_call: TRBV6-1
d_call: TRBD1
j_call: TRBJ2-2
clone_size: -
cdr3_nt: TGTGCCAGCACCTACAGGGGGTCCGGGGAGCTGTTTTTT
cdr3_aa: CASTYRGSGELFF

v_call: TRBV27
d_call: TRBD1
j_call: TRBJ1-1
clone_size: -
cdr3_nt: TGTGCCAGCAGTCCTCACAGGGGAGACACTGAAGCTTTCTTT
cdr3_aa: CASSPHRGDTEAFF

v_call: TRBV2
d_call: TRBD2
j_call: TRBJ2-5
clone_size: -
cdr3_nt: TGTGCCGGCCCGGGACTAGCGGGGGGTCCGGAGACCCAGTACTTC
cdr3_aa: CAGPGLAGGPETQYF

v_call: TRBV19
d_call: -
j_call: TRBJ1-4
clone_size: -
cdr3_nt: TGTGCCAGTAGTGCCACGACAGGAGGTTTTGAAAAACTGTTTTTT
cdr3_aa: CASSATTGGFEKLFF

v_call: TRBV28
d_call: -
j_call: TRBJ1-6
clone_size: -
cdr3_nt: TGTGCCAGCCGGGGGGGGCACTCCTATAATTCACCCCTCCACTTT
cdr3_aa: CASRGGHSYNSPLHF

v_call: TRBV5-1
d_call: TRBD1
j_call: TRBJ2-1
clone_size: -
cdr3_nt: TGCGCCAGCAGCTTGGAGGGACAGGGGGCACCTAACTACAATGAGCAGTTCTTC
cdr3_aa: CASSLEGQGAPNYNEQFF

v_call: TRBV4-1
d_call: -
j_call: TRBJ1-2
clone_size: -
cdr3_nt: TGCGCCAGCAGCCAAGATGCCAGGACAGAAGGCTACACCTTC
cdr3_aa: CASSQDARTEGYTF

v_call: TRBV4-1
d_call: -
j_call: TRBJ1-1
clone_size: few
cdr3_nt: TGCGCCAGCAGCCAATTTGAGAGAGGGCGTCCACGGGTGAACACTGAAGCTTTCTTT
cdr3_aa: CASSQFERGRPRVNTEAFF

v_call: TRBV18
d_call: -
j_call: TRBJ1-2
clone_size: -
cdr3_nt: TGTGCCAGTTCACCAGTCGTCCTTAGGGGAAATGGCTACACCTTC
cdr3_aa: CASSPVVLRGNGYTF

v_call: TRBV15
d_call: -
j_call: TRBJ2-5
clone_size: few
cdr3_nt: TGTGCCACCAGCAGAGATGTGGAGGGCGGCGAAGAGACCCAGTACTTC
cdr3_aa: CATSRDVEGGEETQYF

v_call: TRBV19
d_call: TRBD2
j_call: TRBJ2-3
clone_size: -
cdr3_nt: TGTGCCAGCGGAATAGCGGGGACTACAGATACGCAGTATTTT
cdr3_aa: CASGIAGTTDTQYF

v_call: TRBV18
d_call: -
j_call: TRBJ2-7
clone_size: -
cdr3_nt: TGTGCCAGCTCACCGATCGGAGCCTACGAGCAGTACTTC
cdr3_aa: CASSPIGAYEQYF

v_call: TRBV7-3
d_call: -
j_call: TRBJ2-2
clone_size: -
cdr3_nt: TGTGCCAGCAGCTTAACGACTGTCACCGGGGAGCTGTTTTTT
cdr3_aa: CASSLTTVTGELFF

v_call: TRBV10-3
d_call: TRBD2
j_call: TRBJ2-3
clone_size: -
cdr3_nt: TGTGCCACGGGGAGGGCAGATACGCAGTATTTT
cdr3_aa: CATGRADTQYF

v_call: TRBV27
d_call: -
j_call: TRBJ1-5
clone_size: -
cdr3_nt: TGTGCCAGCAGTTTATCAGGCAGGGTATTCAATCAGCCCCAGCATTTT
cdr3_aa: CASSLSGRVFNQPQHF

v_call: TRBV28
d_call: TRBD1
j_call: TRBJ1-4
clone_size: -
cdr3_nt: TGTGCCTCCCTACACAGGGGGCTGAATGAAAAACTGTTTTTT
cdr3_aa: CASLHRGLNEKLFF

v_call: TRBV30
d_call: -
j_call: TRBJ2-7
clone_size: -
cdr3_nt: TGTGCCTGGAGTCTATTGAGTCCTACCTACGAGCAGTACTTC
cdr3_aa: CAWSLLSPTYEQYF

v_call: TRBV27
d_call: TRBD1
j_call: TRBJ1-6
clone_size: -
cdr3_nt: TGTGCCAGCAGTTTCCTGGACAGGGCTGGGGTCCTGGGCGATTCACCCCTCCACTTT
cdr3_aa: CASSFLDRAGVLGDSPLHF

v_call: TRBV28
d_call: TRBD1
j_call: TRBJ2-3
clone_size: -
cdr3_nt: TGTGCCAGCACCAGGACAGGGGCGACAGATACGCAGTATTTT
cdr3_aa: CASTRTGATDTQYF

v_call: TRBV5-4
d_call: -
j_call: TRBJ1-2
clone_size: -
cdr3_nt: TGTGCCAGCAGCTCTGACCGGAGGGATTATGGCTACACCTTC
cdr3_aa: CASSSDRRDYGYTF

v_call: TRBV18
d_call: TRBD2
j_call: TRBJ2-1
clone_size: -
cdr3_nt: TGTGCCAGCTCACCCGTGCTTACTAGCGCCCTAACCTACAATGAGCAGTTCTTC
cdr3_aa: CASSPVLTSALTYNEQFF